Reported below is one TCR beta chain. V lost 1 base and J lost 10, with 15 bases in between. CDR3 length: 15 amino acids. CDR1 is SGHDT, CDR2 YYEEEE, per germline. The sample comes from a study of blood T cell repertoires in COVID-19. About the study: T cells, B-cell-depleted T cells, or PBMCs provided the cDNA or gDNA that served as material.

In the authors' methods: Amplified reference gene primers provided the basis for estimating nucleated cell counts. Profiling relied on immunoSEQ multiplex PCR, and the TCRdb table lists in-frame clones only, not all of them. V and J calls and clone size follow that table, whereas D and trimming were derived from the DNA. Counted here are some 370,000 clones, more than 70% occurring once; the ten biggest clones make up over 1%. This TCR came from a man aged 35-49 years with acute or convalescent COVID-19. The chain links TRBV5-6 to TRBJ1-6; D unresolved. Sequenced: peripheral blood. The CDR3 reads CASSLLTAAGSPLHF. In DNA form, the CDR3 reads TGTGCCAGCAGCTTGCTGACTGCCGCGGGGTCACCCCTCCACTTT. The whole variable domain, filled in from reference TRBV5-6 and TRBJ1-6, reads DAGVTQSPTHLIKTRGQQVTLRCSPKSGHDTVSWYQQALGQGPQFIFQYYEEEERQRGNFPDRFSGHQFPNYSSELNVNALLLGDSALYLCASSLLTAAGSPLHFGNGTRLTVT.